A selection of T cell receptor beta chains follows, all from one sample in a study of blood T cell repertoires in COVID-19. Assay: immunoSEQ multiplex PCR; the TCRdb copy retains only in-frame clones and omits some. Of tens of thousands of clones listed, about 80% are singletons. What was sequenced was peripheral blood. These TCRs come from a human donor in a cohort sampled during active COVID-19. CDR3s include the opening cysteine and the closing phenylalanine or tryptophan. Each record gives: CDR3 length, J gene, V gene, clone size, D gene, CDR3 protein, CDR3 DNA. A D gene is named only where the DNA matches it firmly. The size entry is marked missing in some rows and otherwise reads once, few, many or a size class.

>15|TRBJ1-2|TRBV5-5|-|-
CASSTLVGGGYGYTF
TGTGCCAGCAGTACCCTCGTGGGAGGGGGCTATGGCTACACCTTC
>16|TRBJ2-7|TRBV5-4|-|-
CASSDRDAVPSYEQYF
TGTGCCAGCAGCGATAGAGACGCGGTTCCCTCCTACGAGCAGTACTTC
>14|TRBJ1-5|TRBV18|-|-
CASSRRGGEQPQHF
TGTGCCAGCTCACGTAGGGGGGGGGAACAGCCCCAGCATTTT
>14|TRBJ2-7|TRBV5-1|-|TRBD1
CASSYTGQGHEQYF
TGCGCCAGCAGCTACACCGGACAGGGCCACGAGCAGTACTTC
>15|TRBJ1-5|TRBV4-1|-|TRBD1
CASSQMGQGNQPQHF
TGCGCCAGCAGCCAAATGGGACAGGGGAATCAGCCCCAGCATTTT
>15|TRBJ2-3|TRBV5-4|-|TRBD1
CAISSTGVSTDTQYF
TGTGCCATATCCTCCACAGGGGTTAGCACAGATACGCAGTATTTT
>15|TRBJ2-3|TRBV5-1|-|TRBD2
CASSFARGVMGTQYF
TGCGCCAGCAGCTTCGCGCGGGGGGTAATGGGTACGCAGTATTTT
>14|TRBJ2-2|TRBV6-6|-|-
CASSPTGNTGELFF
TGTGCCAGCAGTCCCACAGGGAACACCGGGGAGCTGTTTTTT
>16|TRBJ1-6|TRBV19|-|-
CASSMVRTAVQRPLHF
TGTGCCAGTAGTATGGTGAGGACAGCGGTCCAAAGGCCCCTCCACTTT
>14|TRBJ1-6|TRBV2|-|-
CASNNQGVNSPLHF
TGTGCCAGCAACAACCAAGGAGTTAATTCACCCCTCCACTTT
>16|TRBJ1-6|TRBV9|many|TRBD1
CASSPRTGRHNSPLHF
TGTGCCAGCAGCCCCCGGACAGGGAGGCATAATTCACCCCTCCACTTT
>13|TRBJ1-5|TRBV7-9|-|-
CASSLNPGQPQHF
TGTGCCAGCAGCTTAAATCCCGGTCAGCCCCAGCATTTT
>16|TRBJ1-5|TRBV5-6|-|-
CASSFRTDNSNQPQHF
TGTGCCAGCAGCTTTAGGACAGATAATAGCAATCAGCCCCAGCATTTT
>15|TRBJ2-1|TRBV5-1|-|TRBD2
CASSVAGVTYNEQFF
TGCGCCAGCAGCGTAGCGGGGGTAACCTACAATGAGCAGTTCTTC
>15|TRBJ1-1|TRBV6-5|-|TRBD1
CASSQSITGDTEAFF
TGTGCCAGCAGCCAATCGATCACAGGGGACACTGAAGCTTTCTTT
>14|TRBJ2-5|TRBV6-6|few|TRBD1
CASSWDRGQETQYF
TGTGCCAGCAGTTGGGACAGGGGGCAAGAGACCCAGTACTTC
>16|TRBJ2-7|TRBV19|-|TRBD1
CASSPGQGLVSYEQYF
TGTGCCAGTAGTCCCGGACAGGGCTTAGTCTCCTACGAGCAGTACTTC
>16|TRBJ2-7|TRBV11-2|many|TRBD1
CASSPIGQGKSYEQYF
TGTGCCAGCAGCCCGATCGGACAGGGGAAGTCCTACGAGCAGTACTTC
>15|TRBJ2-1|TRBV7-6|-|-
CASSSRDISYNEQFF
TGTGCCAGCAGCTCTCGGGATATCTCCTACAATGAGCAGTTCTTC
>14|TRBJ2-7|TRBV11-3|many|-
CASSPTGTTYEQYF
TGTGCCAGCAGTCCCACCGGGACAACCTACGAGCAGTACTTC
>14|TRBJ1-5|TRBV7-2|-|TRBD1
CASSGTGGGQPQHF
TGTGCCAGCAGTGGGACAGGGGGCGGTCAGCCCCAGCATTTT
>13|TRBJ2-7|TRBV12-3/TRBV12-4|once|-
CASSPREAYEQYF
TGTGCCAGCAGTCCGCGTGAAGCCTACGAGCAGTACTTC
>14|TRBJ2-1|TRBV6-5|-|TRBD1
CASSPTTGGNEQFF
TGTGCCAGCAGCCCGACGACAGGGGGCAATGAGCAGTTCTTC
>13|TRBJ2-2|TRBV19|few|-
CASRNGGSGELFF
TGTGCCAGCAGAAACGGAGGCTCCGGGGAGCTGTTTTTT
>13|TRBJ2-5|TRBV12-3/TRBV12-4|-|-
CASSRQVRETQYF
TGTGCCAGCAGCCGACAGGTCCGGGAGACCCAGTACTTC
>11|TRBJ2-3|TRBV3-1/TRBV3-2|-|-
CASSQADTQYF
TGTGCCAGCAGCCAAGCGGATACGCAGTATTTT
>17|TRBJ1-1|TRBV18|-|TRBD1
CASSHGTGKLFVAEAFF
TGTGCCAGCTCACACGGGACAGGGAAACTGTTTGTTGCTGAAGCTTTCTTT
>14|TRBJ1-2|TRBV5-6|-|-
CASSLGTLNYGYTF
TGTGCCAGCAGCTTGGGGACACTTAACTATGGCTACACCTTC
>14|TRBJ2-7|TRBV9|-|TRBD1
CASSVVPGGYEQYF
TGTGCCAGCAGCGTAGTGCCAGGGGGCTACGAGCAGTACTTC
>16|TRBJ1-2|TRBV18|-|-
CASSPQWEPTNYGYTF
TGTGCCAGCTCACCACAATGGGAGCCCACTAACTATGGCTACACCTTC
>14|TRBJ2-2|TRBV5-1|-|-
CASRQGWDTGELFF
TGCGCCAGCAGACAGGGTTGGGACACCGGGGAGCTGTTTTTT
>14|TRBJ2-7|TRBV19|few|-
CASSNEGTAYEQYF
TGTGCCAGTAGTAACGAGGGCACTGCCTACGAGCAGTACTTC
>13|TRBJ1-2|TRBV5-6|-|-
CASSFSGIGGYTF
TGTGCCAGCAGCTTTTCAGGGATAGGAGGCTACACCTTC
>15|TRBJ2-5|TRBV5-6|-|TRBD2
CASSFLTSGQETQYF
TGTGCCAGCAGCTTTTTGACTAGCGGGCAAGAGACCCAGTACTTC
>14|TRBJ2-2|TRBV19|-|-
CASSTTTNTGELFF
TGTGCCAGTAGTACAACGACTAACACCGGGGAGCTGTTTTTT
>12|TRBJ1-3|TRBV29-1|-|-
CSGRDSGNTIYF
TGCAGCGGCAGGGACTCTGGAAACACCATATATTTT
>15|TRBJ1-2|TRBV3-1/TRBV3-2|-|TRBD1
CASSPLGTGGYGYTF
TGTGCCAGCAGCCCCCTCGGCACAGGGGGGTATGGCTACACCTTC
>16|TRBJ2-2|TRBV28|-|-
CASSFDLGRGTGELFF
TGTGCCAGCAGTTTCGACTTAGGTCGGGGCACCGGGGAGCTGTTTTTT
>14|TRBJ1-5|TRBV10-3|-|TRBD1
CAIRDREGNQPQHF
TGTGCCATCAGGGACAGGGAGGGAAATCAGCCCCAGCATTTT
>14|TRBJ2-7|TRBV24-1|-|TRBD2
CATSDRGGTRGQYF
TGTGCCACCAGTGATCGGGGGGGGACACGGGGGCAGTACTTC